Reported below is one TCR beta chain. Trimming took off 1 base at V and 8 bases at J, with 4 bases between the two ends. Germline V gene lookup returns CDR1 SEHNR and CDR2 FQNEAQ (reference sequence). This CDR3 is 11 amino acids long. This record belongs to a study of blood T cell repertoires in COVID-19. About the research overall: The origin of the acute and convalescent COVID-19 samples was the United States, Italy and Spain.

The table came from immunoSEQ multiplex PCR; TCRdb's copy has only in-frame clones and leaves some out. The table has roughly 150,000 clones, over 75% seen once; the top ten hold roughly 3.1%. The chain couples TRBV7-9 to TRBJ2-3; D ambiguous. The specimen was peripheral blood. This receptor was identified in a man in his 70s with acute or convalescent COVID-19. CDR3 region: CASSLGATQYF. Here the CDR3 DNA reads TGTGCCAGCAGCTTAGGGGCTACGCAGTATTTT. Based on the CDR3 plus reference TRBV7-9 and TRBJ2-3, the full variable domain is DTGVSQNPRHKITKRGQNVTFRCDPISEHNRLYWYRQTLGQGPEFLTYFQNEAQLEKSRLLSDRFSAERPKGSFSTLEIQRTEQGDSAMYLCASSLGATQYFGPGTRLTVL.